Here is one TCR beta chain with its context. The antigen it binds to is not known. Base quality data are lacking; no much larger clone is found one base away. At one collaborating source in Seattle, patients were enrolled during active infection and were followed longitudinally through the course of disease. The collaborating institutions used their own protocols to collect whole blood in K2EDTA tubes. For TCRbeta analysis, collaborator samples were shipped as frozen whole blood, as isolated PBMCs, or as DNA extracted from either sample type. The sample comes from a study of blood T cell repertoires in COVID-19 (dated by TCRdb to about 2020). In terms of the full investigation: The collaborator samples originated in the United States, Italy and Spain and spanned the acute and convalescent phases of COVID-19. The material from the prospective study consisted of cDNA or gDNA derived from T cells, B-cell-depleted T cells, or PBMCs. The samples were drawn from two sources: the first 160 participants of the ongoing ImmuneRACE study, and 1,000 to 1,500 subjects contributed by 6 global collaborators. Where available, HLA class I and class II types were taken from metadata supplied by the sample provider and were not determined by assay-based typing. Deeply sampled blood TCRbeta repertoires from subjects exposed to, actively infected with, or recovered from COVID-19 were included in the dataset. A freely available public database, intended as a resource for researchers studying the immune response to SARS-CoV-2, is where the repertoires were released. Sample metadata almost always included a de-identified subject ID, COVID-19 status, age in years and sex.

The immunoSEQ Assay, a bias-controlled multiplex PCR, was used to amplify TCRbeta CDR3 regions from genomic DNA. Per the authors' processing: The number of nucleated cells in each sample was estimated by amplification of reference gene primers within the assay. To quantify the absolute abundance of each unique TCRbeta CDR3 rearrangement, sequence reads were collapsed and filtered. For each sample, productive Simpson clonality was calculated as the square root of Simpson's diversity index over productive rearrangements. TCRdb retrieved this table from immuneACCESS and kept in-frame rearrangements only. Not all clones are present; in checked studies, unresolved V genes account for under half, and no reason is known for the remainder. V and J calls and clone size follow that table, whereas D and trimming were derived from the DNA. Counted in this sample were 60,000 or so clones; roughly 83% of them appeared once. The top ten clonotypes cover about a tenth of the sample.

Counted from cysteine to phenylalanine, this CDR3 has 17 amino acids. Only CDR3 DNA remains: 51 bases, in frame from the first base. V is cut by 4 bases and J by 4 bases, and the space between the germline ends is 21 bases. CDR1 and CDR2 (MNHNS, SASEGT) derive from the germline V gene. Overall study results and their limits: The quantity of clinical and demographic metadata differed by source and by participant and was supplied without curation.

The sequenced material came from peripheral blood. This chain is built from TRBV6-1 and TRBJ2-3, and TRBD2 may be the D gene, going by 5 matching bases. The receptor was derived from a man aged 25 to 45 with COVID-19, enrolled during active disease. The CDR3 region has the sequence CASSALGDGPLPDTQYF. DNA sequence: TGTGCCAGCAGTGCCTTGGGAGACGGCCCCCTGCCAGATACGCAGTATTTT.